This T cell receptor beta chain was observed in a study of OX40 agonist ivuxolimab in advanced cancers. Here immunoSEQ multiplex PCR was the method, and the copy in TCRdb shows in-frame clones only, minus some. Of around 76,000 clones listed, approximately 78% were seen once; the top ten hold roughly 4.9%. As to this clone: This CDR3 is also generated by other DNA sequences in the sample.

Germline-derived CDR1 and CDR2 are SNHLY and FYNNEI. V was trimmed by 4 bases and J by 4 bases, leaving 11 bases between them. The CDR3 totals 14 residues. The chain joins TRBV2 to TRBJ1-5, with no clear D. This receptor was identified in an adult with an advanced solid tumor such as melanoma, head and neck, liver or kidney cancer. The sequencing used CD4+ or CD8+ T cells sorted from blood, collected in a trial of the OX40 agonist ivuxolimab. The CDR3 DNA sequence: TGTGCCAGCAGTGTTAGGCAGGTTAATCAGCCCCAGCATTTT. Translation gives CASSVRQVNQPQHF.